This T cell receptor beta chain comes out of a study of CD8 T cells in ankylosing spondylitis. V lost 6 bases and J lost 5; bases outside the gene matches: 4. Germline assignment: CDR1 DFQATT and CDR2 SNEGSKA (reference sequence). CDR3 size: 13 residues. Study-wide results and caveats: Disease-linked clones were CD8+ and relatively rare in peripheral blood. For ankylosing spondylitis blood, a TCR beta motif of about eight highly homologous variants appeared characteristic.

In TCRdb, the 5' RACE reads were re-called with MiXCR into one record per CDR3 protein. The data hold some 200,000 distinct CDR3 sequences, with roughly 13% observed a single time. The table lists this clonotype with a few counts. No antigen is known for it. The clonotype comes from a male donor with ankylosing spondylitis or in good health (not recorded which). Sequences were obtained from blood, either unsorted or a sorted T cell fraction (not recorded which). V is TRBV20-1 and J is TRBJ2-1; TRBD1 agrees at 10 bases. CDR3 in amino acids: CSAGTGADNEQFF. CDR3 DNA: TGCAGTGCGGGGACAGGGGCCGACAATGAGCAGTTCTTC.